This record concerns one T cell receptor beta chain sequence. These data belong to a study of T cell changes during pregnancy in multiple sclerosis. The J segment lost 7 bases and the V segment lost 4 bases, leaving 7 bases of the junction unmatched. CDR1 is SGDLS, CDR2 YYNGEE, per germline. This CDR3 region has 15 residues. Clones were sequenced by immunoSEQ multiplex PCR, and TCRdb holds only the in-frame ones, with some missing. In the table there are tens of thousands of clones, 93% of which are singletons. Sequencing used peripheral blood, obtained in the second trimester of pregnancy. The TCR originated in a female donor with multiple sclerosis, enrolled in a pregnancy study. The chain employs TRBV9 and TRBJ2-1; 11 nucleotides agree with TRBD2. The CDR3 is CASSIGTSGKNEQFF. The CDR3 DNA is TGTGCCAGCAGCATCGGGACTAGCGGAAAAAATGAGCAGTTCTTC.